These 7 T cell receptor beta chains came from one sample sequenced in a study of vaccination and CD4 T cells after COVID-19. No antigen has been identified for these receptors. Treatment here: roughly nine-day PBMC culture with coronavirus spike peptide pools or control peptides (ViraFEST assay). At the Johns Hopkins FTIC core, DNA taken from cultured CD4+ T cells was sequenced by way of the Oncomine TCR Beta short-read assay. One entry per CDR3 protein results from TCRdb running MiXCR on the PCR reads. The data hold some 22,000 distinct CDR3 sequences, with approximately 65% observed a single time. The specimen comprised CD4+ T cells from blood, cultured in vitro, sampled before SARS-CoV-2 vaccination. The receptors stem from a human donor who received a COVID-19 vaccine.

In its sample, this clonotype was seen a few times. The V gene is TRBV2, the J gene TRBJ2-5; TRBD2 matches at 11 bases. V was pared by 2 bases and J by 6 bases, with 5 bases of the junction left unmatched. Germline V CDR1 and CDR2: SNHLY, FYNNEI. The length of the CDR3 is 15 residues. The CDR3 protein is CASSELAGGLKTQYF. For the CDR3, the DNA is TGTGCCAGCAGTGAATTAGCGGGGGGGCTAAAGACCCAGTACTTC.

The CDR3: CASSLDPSGTYNEQFF. The CDR3 coding sequence is TGTGCCAGCAGCTTAGATCCCAGCGGTACCTACAATGAGCAGTTCTTC. The V and J genes are TRBV11-2 and TRBJ2-1, with a tentative D call TRBD2 (5 bases). The V gene lost 0 bases and the J gene lost 2 bases, with 11 bases spanning the gap. The CDR3 loop spans 16 amino acids. In germline, CDR1 is SGHAT, CDR2 FQNNGV. The complete variable domain, with remaining parts taken from reference TRBV11-2 and TRBJ2-1, reads EAGVAQSPRYKIIEKRQSVAFWCNPISGHATLYWYQQILGQGPKLLIQFQNNGVVDDSQLPKDRFSAERLKGVDSTLKIQPAKLEDSAVYLCASSLDPSGTYNEQFFGPGTRLTVL.

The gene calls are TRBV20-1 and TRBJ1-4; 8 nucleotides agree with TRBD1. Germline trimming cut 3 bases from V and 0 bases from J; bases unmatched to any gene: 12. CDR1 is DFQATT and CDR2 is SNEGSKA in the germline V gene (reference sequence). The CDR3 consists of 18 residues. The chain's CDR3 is CSARDPTGVKSTNEKLFF. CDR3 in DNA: TGCAGTGCTAGGGATCCGACAGGGGTTAAATCAACTAATGAAAAACTGTTTTTT.

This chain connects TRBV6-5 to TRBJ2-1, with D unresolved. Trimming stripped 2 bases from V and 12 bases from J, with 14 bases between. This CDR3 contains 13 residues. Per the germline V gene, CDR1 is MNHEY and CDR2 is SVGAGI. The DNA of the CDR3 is TGTGCCAGCAGTTACGCCGACGGATTACTGCAGTTCTTC. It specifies CASSYADGLLQFF.

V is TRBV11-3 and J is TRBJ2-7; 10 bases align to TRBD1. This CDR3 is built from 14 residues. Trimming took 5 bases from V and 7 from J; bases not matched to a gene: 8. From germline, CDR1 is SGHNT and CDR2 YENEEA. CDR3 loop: CASSPPDRGREQYF. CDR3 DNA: TGTGCCAGCAGCCCCCCCGACAGGGGGCGGGAGCAGTACTTC.

The CDR3 sequence is CASSLDGQDRGGETQYF. The CDR3, as DNA: TGTGCCAGCAGCTTAGACGGCCAGGACAGGGGAGGAGAGACCCAGTACTTC. V and J are TRBV11-2 and TRBJ2-5, with 9 bases that match TRBD1. The trim removed 0 bases at V and 4 bases at J, leaving 9 bases unmatched. The CDR3 sequence is 17 residues long. In germline, CDR1 is SGHAT, CDR2 FQNNGV.

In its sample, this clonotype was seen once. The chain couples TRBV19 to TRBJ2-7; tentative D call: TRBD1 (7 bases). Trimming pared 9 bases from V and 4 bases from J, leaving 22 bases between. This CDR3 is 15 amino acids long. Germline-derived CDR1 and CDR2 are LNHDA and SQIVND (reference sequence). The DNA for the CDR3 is TGTGCCAGCAGCCCGATGCCGCAGGGGGGTTACGAGCAGTACTTC. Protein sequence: CASSPMPQGGYEQYF.